This T cell receptor (beta chain) was captured in a study of control samples from healthy donors and cancer patients. V was cut by 4 bases and J by 1 base, with 13 bases left in between. In germline, CDR1 is SGDLS, CDR2 YYNGEE. The CDR3 is 15 amino acids. This table comes from immunoSEQ multiplex PCR, and its TCRdb copy is limited to in-frame clones, with some not included. The sample shows about 270,000 clones, over 75% of them seen only once. This clone was observed a few times. V is TRBV9 and J is TRBJ2-3, with a possible D match to TRBD2 (6 bases). The TCR originated in a woman in her sixties or seventies with lung cancer. Input material: PBMCs. The CDR3 protein is CASSPDWGGTDTQYF. CDR3 bases: TGTGCCAGCAGCCCGGACTGGGGGGGCACAGATACGCAGTATTTT.